This TCR beta chain appears in the sequencing data of a study of CD8 T cells in ankylosing spondylitis. The CDR3 is made up of 15 amino acids. Germline CDR1 and CDR2: SGDLS and YYNGEE. Trimming took off 7 bases at V and 4 bases at J, with 18 bases between the two ends. This clonotype was seen only a few times. Antigen: not known. TCRdb used MiXCR to reprocess the 5' RACE reads, holding one entry per CDR3 protein. The sample has 700,000 or so distinct CDR3 sequences, under 20% seen once; the top ten hold about 20%. Overall study results and limits: Peripheral blood samples showed relatively rare disease-linked clones, and these clones were CD8+. Characteristic of ankylosing spondylitis blood, it appeared, was a TCR beta motif comprising eight highly homologous variants.

This TCR came from a male donor with ankylosing spondylitis. J is TRBJ1-3 and V is TRBV9; unclear D gene. Sequencing used blood, either unsorted or a sorted T cell fraction (not recorded which). The CDR3 reads CASARKGGPGNTIYF. DNA for the CDR3: TGTGCCAGCGCGAGGAAAGGAGGGCCAGGAAACACCATATATTTT.